Here is one T cell receptor (beta chain) with its context. Assay used: immunoSEQ multiplex PCR; TCRdb lists only in-frame clones, some missing. The sample comprises over 850,000 clones, about 80% of which are singletons, and 0.5% to 0.6% rests with the top ten. This entry is derived from a study of shared clonotypes between healthy human individuals. V was pared by 2 bases and J by 0 bases, with 17 bases between. The CDR3 sequence is 18 residues long. Germline loops: CDR1 SGHAT, CDR2 FQNNGV. The chain carries TRBV11-2 and TRBJ2-4; no clear D gene. The sequenced sample consisted of memory CD4+ T cells from PBMCs. Indicated subset: CD45RA-negative fraction. The sequence was collected from a man between 18 and 35 years old in good health. Some clones in this sample may be carry-over from other donors' samples. The CDR3 bases are TGTGCCAGCAGCTTACTCACCGGAGAAATGTTAGCCAAAAACATTCAGTACTTC. It yields the protein CASSLLTGEMLAKNIQYF.